This passage covers 8 T cell receptor beta chains from one sample sequenced in a study of identical twins. TCRdb itself ran the 5' RACE reads through MiXCR, one entry per CDR3 protein. The sample records around 690,000 distinct CDR3 sequences, around 21% being singletons. These data were likewise used in another study, on T cells expressing NK-cell markers.

The sequenced material came from PBMCs. The receptors stem from a woman between 18 and 30 years old in good health.

The rearrangement joins TRBV5-6 to TRBJ2-3; D not resolved. The CDR3 is 14 residues long. V was pared by 4 bases and J by 1 base, with 10 bases between. Germline values: CDR1 SGHDT, CDR2 YYEEEE. CDR3: CASSRWTGTDTQYF. The CDR3 DNA reads TGTGCCAGCAGCCGTTGGACCGGCACAGATACGCAGTATTTT.

This clonotype has a count of ten or more. This sequence joins TRBV12-3 or TRBV12-4 and TRBJ1-5, with 8 nucleotides matching TRBD1. V gave up 6 bases and J gave up 2 bases; unmatched junction bases: 6. CDR3 length: 15 amino acids. DNA for the CDR3: TGTGCCAGCAGCTCAGACAGGGGCCGCAATCAGCCCCAGCATTTT. Protein: CASSSDRGRNQPQHF.

The chain recombines TRBV5-6 with TRBJ2-1; 7 positions agree with TRBD1. The CDR3 runs 17 residues. CDR1 and CDR2 from the germline V gene are SGHDT and YYEEEE. With V trimmed by 0 bases and J by 3 bases, 9 bases remained unmatched. The CDR3 sequence is CASSLGGAGGLYNEQFF. CDR3 nucleotide sequence: TGTGCCAGCAGCTTGGGAGGGGCAGGGGGTCTCTACAATGAGCAGTTCTTC.

The rearrangement uses TRBV6-1 and TRBJ1-3; no firm D call. With 5 bases removed from V and 6 bases from J, the gap between germline ends came to 14 bases. The CDR3 is 14 amino acids. Germline CDR1 is MNHNS and CDR2 is SASEGT. This CDR3 is CASSPLRDANTIYF. The CDR3 region has the DNA TGTGCCAGCAGTCCTCTGAGGGATGCAAACACCATATATTTT.

This clonotype has more than one count but fewer than ten. This chain joins TRBV12-3 or TRBV12-4 and TRBJ2-2; 9 nucleotides agree with TRBD1. This CDR3 spans 19 amino acids. Germline trimming cut 6 bases from V and 2 bases from J; bases unmatched to any gene: 16. DNA for the CDR3: TGTGCCAGCAGAGACTTTCCGGGACAGGGCAGCGGAAACACCGGGGAGCTGTTTTTT. It yields the protein CASRDFPGQGSGNTGELFF.

The sample holds many counts of this clonotype. The rearrangement joins TRBV28 to TRBJ2-5; perhaps D is TRBD1 or TRBD2 (5 bases each). V lost 6 bases and J 2 bases, leaving 13 bases between the germline ends. The CDR3 covers 14 residues. Per germline, CDR1 MDHEN and CDR2 SYDVKM. CDR3 sequence reads: CASSEGTSQETQYF. CDR3 in DNA: TGTGCCAGCAGCGAAGGGACGTCGCAAGAGACCCAGTACTTC.

This clonotype was seen a few times. This chain connects TRBV6-1 to TRBJ2-3, with TRBD2 matching over 8 bases. Germline V CDR1 and CDR2: MNHNS, SASEGT. V shed 6 bases, J shed 0 bases, and the junction held 5 bases outside the gene matches. The CDR3 has 15 residues. The CDR3 reads CASREAGGSTDTQYF. The CDR3 region has the DNA TGTGCCAGCAGAGAGGCGGGGGGTAGCACAGATACGCAGTATTTT.

V gene TRBV20-1 combines with J gene TRBJ1-1; possible D gene TRBD1, 5 bases. V lost 8 bases to trimming and J lost 2 bases, with 21 bases between them. This CDR3 region has 15 residues. The germline gives CDR1 DFQATT, CDR2 SNEGSKA (reference sequence). CDR3 DNA sequence: TGCAGTACGTTCGGACACCGGAGGATCAACACTGAAGCTTTCTTT. It encodes CSTFGHRRINTEAFF.